Described below is a single T cell receptor beta chain sequence and its context. Generated by immunoSEQ multiplex PCR, the TCRdb table keeps only in-frame clones and is missing some. The sample contains approximately 84,000 clones, approximately 91% of which appear only once. Every patient experienced relapse after autologous stem cell transplantation, and brentuximab vedotin exposure varied. The data stem from a study of PD-1 blockade in classical Hodgkin lymphoma. The germline V gene encodes CDR1 SGHDN and CDR2 FVKESK. CDR3 length equals 19 residues. Trimming pared 0 bases from V and 1 base from J, leaving 19 bases between.

The material sequenced was peripheral blood mononuclear cells (PBMCs), taken at baseline. The genes are TRBV14 and TRBJ2-1; D might be TRBD1 or TRBD2, each matching 7 bases. The sequence was collected from a human donor with classical Hodgkin lymphoma. The CDR3 loop reads CASSQDVLGGGASYNEQFF. The CDR3 bases are TGTGCCAGCAGCCAAGATGTTTTGGGAGGGGGCGCATCCTACAATGAGCAGTTCTTC. The variable domain in full, with the rest retrieved from reference TRBV14 and TRBJ2-1, is EAGVTQFPSHSVIEKGQTVTLRCDPISGHDNLYWYRRVMGKEIKFLLHFVKESKQDESGMPNNRFLAERTGGTYSTLKVQPAELEDSGVYFCASSQDVLGGGASYNEQFFGPGTRLTVL.